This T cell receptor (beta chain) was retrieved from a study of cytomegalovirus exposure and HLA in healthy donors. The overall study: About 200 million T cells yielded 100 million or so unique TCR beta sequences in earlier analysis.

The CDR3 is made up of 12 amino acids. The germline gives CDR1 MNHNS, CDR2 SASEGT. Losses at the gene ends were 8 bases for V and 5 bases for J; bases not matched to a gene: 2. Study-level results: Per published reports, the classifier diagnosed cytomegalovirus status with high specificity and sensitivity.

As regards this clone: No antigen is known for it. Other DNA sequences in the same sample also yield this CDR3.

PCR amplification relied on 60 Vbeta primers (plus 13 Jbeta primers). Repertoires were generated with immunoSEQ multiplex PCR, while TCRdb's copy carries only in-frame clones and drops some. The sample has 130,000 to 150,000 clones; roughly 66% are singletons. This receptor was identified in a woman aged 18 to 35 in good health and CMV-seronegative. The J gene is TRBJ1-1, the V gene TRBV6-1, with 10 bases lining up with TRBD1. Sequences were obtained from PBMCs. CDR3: CASRDRGTEAFF. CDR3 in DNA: TGTGCCAGCCGGGACAGGGGAACTGAAGCTTTCTTT.